The 18 T cell receptor beta chains given below trace back to one sample, sequenced in a study of blood T cell repertoires in COVID-19. Assay: immunoSEQ multiplex PCR; the TCRdb copy retains only in-frame clones and omits some. The table has around 200,000 clones, around nine tenths seen once. The sequencing sample was made of peripheral blood. These receptors all come from a man in his 60s who had recovered from COVID-19.

J is TRBJ1-1 and V is TRBV5-1; the D gene is possibly TRBD1 (5 bases). The CDR3 sequence is 16 residues long. The germline V gene encodes CDR1 SGHRS and CDR2 YFSETQ. With 2 bases removed from V and 3 bases from J, the gap between germline ends came to 17 bases. CDR3 region: CASSFQGLSVDTEAFF. The CDR3 nucleotides read TGCGCCAGCAGCTTTCAGGGATTGTCGGTGGACACTGAAGCTTTCTTT.

The V gene is TRBV5-1, the J gene TRBJ1-1; TRBD1 might be the D (5 bases). The CDR3 is 15 residues long. Per germline, CDR1 SGHRS and CDR2 YFSETQ. Trimming took off 4 bases at V and 0 bases at J, with 13 bases between the two ends. Here the CDR3 reads CASSLQVFMNTEAFF. CDR3 DNA: TGCGCCAGCAGCCTACAGGTTTTCATGAACACTGAAGCTTTCTTT.

The chain joins TRBV7-8 to TRBJ1-6, with 9 nucleotides matching TRBD1. In germline, CDR1 is SGHVS, CDR2 FQNEAQ. This CDR3 region has 14 residues. The trim removed 5 bases at V and 7 bases at J, leaving 3 bases unmatched. The CDR3 spells CASSPGQGNSPLHF. In DNA form, the CDR3 reads TGTGCCAGCAGCCCAGGACAGGGGAATTCACCCCTCCACTTT.

V and J are TRBV7-2 and TRBJ2-7, with D possibly TRBD2 on 6 matching bases. This CDR3 contains 15 residues. Trimming stripped 0 bases from V and 0 bases from J, with 9 bases between. Germline V gene lookup returns CDR1 SGHTA and CDR2 FQGNSA. The CDR3 protein is CASSLAGTSSYEQYF. The CDR3 DNA reads as TGTGCCAGCAGCTTAGCTGGGACTTCCTCCTACGAGCAGTACTTC.

This clone was detected only once. V and J are TRBV5-1 and TRBJ1-1, with 9 bases aligning to TRBD1. The germline V gene encodes CDR1 SGHRS and CDR2 YFSETQ. V gave up 3 bases and J gave up 4 bases; unmatched junction bases: 7. This CDR3 comprises 15 residues. The CDR3 region has the DNA TGCGCCAGCAGCTCTCTGACAGGGGGTTCCACTGAAGCTTTCTTT. Protein product: CASSSLTGGSTEAFF.

The CDR3 DNA sequence: TGTGCCAGTAGTGTACGACAGGGGGCAGTCTACGAGCAGTACTTC. This codes for CASSVRQGAVYEQYF. The chain employs TRBV19 and TRBJ2-7, with 10 bases lining up with TRBD1. Germline V gives CDR1 LNHDA, CDR2 SQIVND (reference sequence). V lost 5 bases and J lost 3; bases outside the gene matches: 7. This CDR3 has 15 residues.

The V and J genes are TRBV19 and TRBJ2-2; 12 bases are a match to TRBD1. The CDR3 runs to 16 residues. The germline V gene encodes CDR1 LNHDA and CDR2 SQIVND (reference sequence). V was pared by 7 bases and J by 3 bases, with 6 bases of the junction left unmatched. DNA for the CDR3: TGTGCCAGTATCCGGGGACAGGGGGCGTACACCGGGGAGCTGTTTTTT. Translating gives CASIRGQGAYTGELFF.

The rearrangement joins TRBV14 to TRBJ2-1; 9 bases line up with TRBD2. V dropped 3 bases and J dropped 2; count of bases not matched to a gene: 5. Per the germline V gene, CDR1 is SGHDN and CDR2 is FVKESK. The CDR3 extends over 16 amino acids. CDR3 DNA: TGTGCCAGCAGCCAGCGAGCGGGAGGAACCTACAATGAGCAGTTCTTC. As protein: CASSQRAGGTYNEQFF.

There are many counts of this clone. This chain joins TRBV9 and TRBJ2-7; tentative D call: TRBD1 (6 bases). V was cut by 2 bases and J by 4 bases, with 13 bases left in between. Looked up from germline, CDR1 is SGDLS and CDR2 is YYNGEE. The CDR3 covers 14 residues. The CDR3 here is CASSVRDNLYEQYF. For the CDR3, the DNA is TGTGCCAGCAGCGTTCGGGACAACCTATACGAGCAGTACTTC.

V usage is TRBV28 and J usage is TRBJ1-5; D remains unclear. V was pared by 6 bases and J by 1 base, with 13 bases between. In germline, CDR1 is MDHEN, CDR2 SYDVKM. CDR3 length equals 15 residues. The CDR3 nucleotides read TGTGCCAGCAGCGACCCGGGAAGAAGCAATCAGCCCCAGCATTTT. It translates to CASSDPGRSNQPQHF.

The V and J genes are TRBV5-5 and TRBJ2-7, with D uncertain. This CDR3 spans 14 amino acids. Germline V gene sequence: CDR1 SGHKS, CDR2 YYEKEE (reference sequence). V lost 4 bases and J lost 4, with 15 bases in between. CDR3 amino acids: CASSRTTNHYEQYF. For the CDR3, the DNA is TGTGCCAGCAGCCGCACGACAAACCATTACGAGCAGTACTTC.

This chain's CDR3 is CASRPTSYLPDTQYF. The CDR3 nucleotides are TGTGCCAGCAGGCCGACTAGTTATCTGCCAGATACGCAGTATTTT. The gene calls are TRBV7-2 and TRBJ2-3, with D tentatively TRBD2 (6 bases). This CDR3 region has 15 residues. Germline V gives CDR1 SGHTA, CDR2 FQGNSA. Trimming removed 6 bases at V and 4 bases at J, with 17 bases between.

This clone has just one count. This rearrangement joins TRBV27 to TRBJ2-5, with unresolved D. Germline CDR1 MNHEY, CDR2 SMNVEV (reference sequence). V lost 4 bases to trimming and J lost 1 base, with 13 bases between them. There are 15 residues in the CDR3. CDR3 loop: CASSSLSTGQETQYF. The DNA for the CDR3 is TGTGCCAGCAGTTCGCTATCCACTGGCCAAGAGACCCAGTACTTC.

V usage is TRBV5-1 and J usage is TRBJ1-4; perhaps TRBD1 as D (6 bases). The ends were cut back, 3 bases at V and 6 bases at J, with 15 bases in the middle. This CDR3 contains 15 residues. CDR1 is SGHRS, CDR2 YFSETQ, per germline. Written as DNA, the CDR3 is TGCGCCAGCAGCTACGGGACAACCGAGGATGAAAAACTGTTTTTT. Its translation: CASSYGTTEDEKLFF. The entire variable domain, with the rest obtained from reference TRBV5-1 and TRBJ1-4, is as follows: KAGVTQTPRYLIKTRGQQVTLSCSPISGHRSVSWYQQTPGQGLQFLFEYFSETQRNKGNFPGRFSGRQFSNSRSEMNVSTLELGDSALYLCASSYGTTEDEKLFFGSGTQLSVL.

The chain uses TRBV7-2 and TRBJ2-3; D gene ambiguous. Germline CDR1 and CDR2: SGHTA and FQGNSA. The CDR3 covers 16 residues. V lost 3 bases, J lost 2 bases, and 15 bases lay in between. The CDR3 nucleotides read TGTGCCAGCAGCTTCGGATCTCACGGGTCCACAGATACGCAGTATTTT. Translated: CASSFGSHGSTDTQYF.

Turning to this clone: The same CDR3 arises from other DNA sequences in this sample as well. The chain joins TRBV10-1 to TRBJ1-3, with D possibly TRBD1 on 5 matching bases. The germline CDR1 and CDR2 sequences are WNHNN and SYGVQD (reference sequence). The CDR3 spans 15 residues. Trimming shortened V by 3 bases and J by 3 bases, and 12 bases separated the two germline ends. This chain's CDR3 is CASSERRGSGNTIYF. CDR3 nucleotides: TGCGCCAGCAGTGAACGGAGGGGTAGTGGAAACACCATATATTTT.

V usage is TRBV28 and J usage is TRBJ2-3, with TRBD2 matching 9 bases. The ends lost 3 bases at V and 7 bases at J; junction bases unmatched: 5. Germline V gene sequence: CDR1 MDHEN, CDR2 SYDVKM. CDR3 length equals 14 residues. The CDR3 DNA is TGTGCCAGCAGTTTCCCCGGACTAGCGCATACGCAGTATTTT. Protein product: CASSFPGLAHTQYF. The variable domain in full, with the rest retrieved from reference TRBV28 and TRBJ2-3, is DVKVTQSSRYLVKRTGEKVFLECVQDMDHENMFWYRQDPGLGLRLIYFSYDVKMKEKGDIPEGYSVSREKKERFSLILESASTNQTSMYLCASSFPGLAHTQYFGPGTRLTVL.

The V gene is TRBV6-1, the J gene TRBJ1-4; 10 nucleotides align to TRBD1. With 2 bases clipped from V and 10 bases from J, the junction kept 7 bases outside the gene matches. Looked up from germline, CDR1 is MNHNS and CDR2 is SASEGT. The CDR3 extends over 15 amino acids. CDR3 amino acids: CASSETGTGARKLFF. The CDR3 bases are TGTGCCAGCAGTGAAACGGGGACAGGGGCCCGAAAACTGTTTTTT.